The clone carrying this T cell receptor (beta chain) is medium-sized by share. The data derive from a study of neurological immune-mediated disorders. TCRdb used MiXCR to reprocess the 5' RACE reads, holding one entry per CDR3 protein. Counted here are 55,000 to 75,000 distinct CDR3 sequences, roughly 13% occurring once; the ten biggest clones make up 4.6%. Time point of the sample: longitudinal time-point 1 (baseline). Unsorted libraries were generated from 2 million PBMCs. These cells had been stored in RNAlater at -80 C. Sequencing was performed on PBMCs. The source is a female donor with HTLV-1-associated myelopathy (HAM/TSP).

The CDR3 nucleotides are TGCAGTGCTAGAGATCGCTCTAGCGGCTCCTACGAGCAGTACTTC. This sequence encodes CSARDRSSGSYEQYF. The chain employs TRBV20-1 and TRBJ2-7, with 7 bases that match TRBD2. With 0 bases clipped from V and 0 bases from J, the junction kept 5 bases outside the gene matches. The CDR3 has 15 amino acids. Germline V lookup: CDR1 DFQATT, CDR2 SNEGSKA (reference sequence).